This TCR beta chain was profiled in a study of cytotoxic CD8 clonotypes in ibrutinib-treated CLL. The V and J ends lost 6 bases and 2 bases, in that order; junction bases with no gene match: 14. CDR3 length: 20 amino acids. Germline V gene lookup returns CDR1 MNHEY and CDR2 SMNVEV (reference sequence). TCRdb's copy holds only in-frame clones and misses some; the assay was immunoSEQ multiplex PCR. The data hold around 140,000 clones, with over 75% observed a single time. Sequencing was performed on PBMCs, taken after 24 months of ibrutinib treatment. This sequence originates from a human donor with chronic lymphocytic leukemia. The chain recombines TRBV27 with TRBJ2-6; the match to TRBD1 covers 12 bases. CDR3: CASSLENWGQGAAGANVLTF. In DNA form, the CDR3 reads TGTGCCAGCAGCCTAGAAAACTGGGGACAGGGGGCCGCTGGGGCCAACGTCCTGACTTTC. Based on the CDR3 plus reference TRBV27 and TRBJ2-6, the full variable domain is EAQVTQNPRYLITVTGKKLTVTCSQNMNHEYMSWYRQDPGLGLRQIYYSMNVEVTDKGDVPEGYKVSRKEKRNFPLILESPSPNQTSLYFCASSLENWGQGAAGANVLTFGAGSRLTVL.